The rows below give T cell receptor beta chains drawn from one sample of a study of cytomegalovirus exposure and HLA in healthy donors. Some clones are missing from TCRdb's copy, which holds only in-frame ones; the method was immunoSEQ multiplex PCR. Among around 100,000 clones listed, roughly two thirds were seen once. The sample taken for sequencing was PBMCs. The receptors come from a woman younger than 45 in good health and CMV-seronegative. Both conserved end residues are part of each CDR3. Each record gives: CDR3 protein, clone size, V gene. Clone size is shown for a subset of rows, as once, few, many or a class of expanded clone.

CDR3 protein: CASSQDYGHFNEQFF; clone size: -; V gene: TRBV4-1
CDR3 protein: CASSIQGISYNEQFF; clone size: few; V gene: TRBV9
CDR3 protein: CASSPAPRQGYQPQHF; clone size: few; V gene: TRBV4-1
CDR3 protein: CASGTSGSYEQYF; clone size: -; V gene: TRBV6-5
CDR3 protein: CACSSGLADYNEQFF; clone size: -; V gene: TRBV5-1
CDR3 protein: CASSMRGDQPQHF; clone size: -; V gene: TRBV19
CDR3 protein: CASSQGRTGVGYTF; clone size: -; V gene: TRBV4-3
CDR3 protein: CASTQGANEQFF; clone size: -; V gene: TRBV28
CDR3 protein: CASSVRLAPYNEQFF; clone size: -; V gene: TRBV9
CDR3 protein: CAISDSSGSYNEQFF; clone size: -; V gene: TRBV10-3
CDR3 protein: CASSPGRTGGGTEAFF; clone size: once; V gene: TRBV9
CDR3 protein: CASSLGGGALDEQYF; clone size: few; V gene: TRBV11-2
CDR3 protein: CASSLVGQSGTEAFF; clone size: -; V gene: TRBV7-2
CDR3 protein: CASSPLRGSNQPQHF; clone size: -; V gene: TRBV28
CDR3 protein: CASSPALAGGEQYF; clone size: -; V gene: TRBV18
CDR3 protein: CASSYSVGDTGELFF; clone size: -; V gene: TRBV6-5
CDR3 protein: CASSTIAGTYNEQFF; clone size: once; V gene: TRBV11-2
CDR3 protein: CASRRDRDTEAFF; clone size: -; V gene: TRBV2
CDR3 protein: CASERVSTDTQYF; clone size: -; V gene: TRBV7-8
CDR3 protein: CASGLGLAAADTQYF; clone size: -; V gene: TRBV12-5
CDR3 protein: CASQEGSGGSRKQYF; clone size: -; V gene: TRBV19
CDR3 protein: CASSSIPPPDSGQYF; clone size: few; V gene: TRBV28
CDR3 protein: CASSHWSSGNEKLFF; clone size: -; V gene: TRBV14
CDR3 protein: CASSLDSSEAFF; clone size: few; V gene: TRBV5-4
CDR3 protein: CASSRRGLGEQYF; clone size: -; V gene: TRBV5-4
CDR3 protein: CASSQDLAGGLYSYNEQFF; clone size: -; V gene: TRBV4-1
CDR3 protein: CAISVSTHFTDTQYF; clone size: -; V gene: TRBV10-3
CDR3 protein: CSVVQGSNTIYF; clone size: -; V gene: TRBV29-1
CDR3 protein: CASSFYRLGNQPQHF; clone size: -; V gene: TRBV5-6
CDR3 protein: CASSFEVGTSGIYEQYF; clone size: -; V gene: TRBV5-1
CDR3 protein: CASSDGGPNEKLFF; clone size: -; V gene: TRBV28
CDR3 protein: CASSLELPDGELFF; clone size: -; V gene: TRBV5-1
CDR3 protein: CASSRRWTSGSTDTQYF; clone size: -; V gene: TRBV28
CDR3 protein: CASSQDRVSNEQYF; clone size: -; V gene: TRBV4-1
CDR3 protein: CASSDSPGSYNEQFF; clone size: -; V gene: TRBV6-4
CDR3 protein: CASSIGQPNSGNTIYF; clone size: -; V gene: TRBV5-1
CDR3 protein: CASSLGGFPYGYTF; clone size: -; V gene: TRBV6-5
CDR3 protein: CASSPGTSEYNEQFF; clone size: few; V gene: TRBV6-6
CDR3 protein: CASSQEIRQGAFSGNTIYF; clone size: few; V gene: TRBV4-3
CDR3 protein: CASSLMFSETQYF; clone size: -; V gene: TRBV7-2
CDR3 protein: CASTHQTGSTDTQYF; clone size: few; V gene: TRBV27
CDR3 protein: CASSGGLSSYNEQFF; clone size: -; V gene: TRBV5-8
CDR3 protein: CASSQLQGLSYNEQFF; clone size: -; V gene: TRBV28
CDR3 protein: CASSLPGVGETQYF; clone size: few; V gene: TRBV28
CDR3 protein: CASSPIGTSTDTQYF; clone size: -; V gene: TRBV18
CDR3 protein: CASSEQTSAYEQYF; clone size: -; V gene: TRBV2
CDR3 protein: CASSLPQGGTGELFF; clone size: -; V gene: TRBV28
CDR3 protein: CASSYSRRVNTEAFF; clone size: -; V gene: TRBV6-5
CDR3 protein: CASSWGREAKYNEQFF; clone size: -; V gene: TRBV5-4
CDR3 protein: CASSQAVAGRGMDTQYF; clone size: -; V gene: TRBV4-1
CDR3 protein: CASRPTSGRNEQFF; clone size: few; V gene: TRBV11-2
CDR3 protein: CASSSGVGGYTF; clone size: -; V gene: TRBV7-3
CDR3 protein: CASIRTGSHEQYF; clone size: -; V gene: TRBV6-1
CDR3 protein: CASSPRTGGAGNYGYTF; clone size: few; V gene: TRBV9
CDR3 protein: CASSVGLAGVRFNNEQFF; clone size: few; V gene: TRBV9
CDR3 protein: CATGAGGSVTGELFF; clone size: -; V gene: TRBV27
CDR3 protein: CSASKRGGSSGDTQYF; clone size: few; V gene: TRBV29-1
CDR3 protein: CASSPSTAGYEQYF; clone size: -; V gene: TRBV5-1
CDR3 protein: CASSLTSGSYEQYF; clone size: few; V gene: TRBV5-1
CDR3 protein: CASSLGGISTEAFF; clone size: few; V gene: TRBV11-2